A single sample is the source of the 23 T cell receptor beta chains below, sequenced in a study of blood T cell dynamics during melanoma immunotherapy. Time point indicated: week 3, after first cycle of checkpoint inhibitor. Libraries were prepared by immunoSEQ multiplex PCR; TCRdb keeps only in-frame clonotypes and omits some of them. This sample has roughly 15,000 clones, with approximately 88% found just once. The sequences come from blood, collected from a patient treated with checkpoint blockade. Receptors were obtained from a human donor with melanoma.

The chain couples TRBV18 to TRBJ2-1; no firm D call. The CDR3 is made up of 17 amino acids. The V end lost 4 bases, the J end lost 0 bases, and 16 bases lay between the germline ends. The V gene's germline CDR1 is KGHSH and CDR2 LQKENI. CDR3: CASSLSVSSSSYNEQFF. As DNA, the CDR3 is TGTGCCAGCTCACTATCAGTCAGCAGTAGCTCCTACAATGAGCAGTTCTTC.

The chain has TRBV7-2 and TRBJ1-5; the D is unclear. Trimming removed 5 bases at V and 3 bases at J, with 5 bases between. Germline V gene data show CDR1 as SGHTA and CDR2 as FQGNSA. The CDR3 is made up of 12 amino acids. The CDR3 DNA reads TGTGCCAGCAGCCGGACCAATCAGCCCCAGCATTTT. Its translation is CASSRTNQPQHF.

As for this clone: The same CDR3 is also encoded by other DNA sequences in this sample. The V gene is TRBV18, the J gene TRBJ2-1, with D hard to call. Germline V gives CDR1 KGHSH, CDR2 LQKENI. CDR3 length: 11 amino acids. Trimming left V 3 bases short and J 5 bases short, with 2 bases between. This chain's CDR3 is CASSPDNEQFF. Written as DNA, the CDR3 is TGTGCCAGCTCACCCGACAATGAGCAGTTCTTC.

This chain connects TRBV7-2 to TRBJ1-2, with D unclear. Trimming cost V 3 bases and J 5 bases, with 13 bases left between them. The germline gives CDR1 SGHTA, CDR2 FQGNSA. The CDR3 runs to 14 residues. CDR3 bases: TGTGCCAGCAGCTTTAGTCGCGTAGGATATGGCTACACCTTC. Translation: CASSFSRVGYGYTF.

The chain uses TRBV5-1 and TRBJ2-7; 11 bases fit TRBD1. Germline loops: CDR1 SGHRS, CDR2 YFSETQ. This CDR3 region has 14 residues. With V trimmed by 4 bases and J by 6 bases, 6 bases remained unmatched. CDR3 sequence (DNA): TGCGCCAGCAGCAGCGGGACAGGGGGGCTCGAGCAGTACTTC. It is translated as CASSSGTGGLEQYF.

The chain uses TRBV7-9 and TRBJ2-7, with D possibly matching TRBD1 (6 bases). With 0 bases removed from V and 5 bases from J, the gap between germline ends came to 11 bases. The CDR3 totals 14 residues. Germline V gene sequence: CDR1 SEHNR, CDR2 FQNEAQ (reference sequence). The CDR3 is CASSLANRVHEQYF. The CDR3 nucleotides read TGTGCCAGCAGCTTAGCCAACAGGGTCCACGAGCAGTACTTC.

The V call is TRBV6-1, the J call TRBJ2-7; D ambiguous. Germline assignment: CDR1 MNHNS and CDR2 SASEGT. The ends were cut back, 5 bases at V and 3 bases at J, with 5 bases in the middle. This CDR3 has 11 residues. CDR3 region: CASSPHYEQYF. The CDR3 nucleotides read TGTGCCAGCAGTCCCCACTACGAGCAGTACTTC.

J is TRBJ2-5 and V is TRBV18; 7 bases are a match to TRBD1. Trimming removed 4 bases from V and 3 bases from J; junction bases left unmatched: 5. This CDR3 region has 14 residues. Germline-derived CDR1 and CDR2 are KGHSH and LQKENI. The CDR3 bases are TGTGCCAGCTCACGGTCCACAGGGGAAGAGACCCAGTACTTC. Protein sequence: CASSRSTGEETQYF. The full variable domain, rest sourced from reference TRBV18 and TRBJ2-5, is NAGVMQNPRHLVRRRGQEARLRCSPMKGHSHVYWYRQLPEEGLKFMVYLQKENIIDESGMPKERFSAEFPKEGPSILRIQQVVRGDSAAYFCASSRSTGEETQYFGPGTRLLVL.

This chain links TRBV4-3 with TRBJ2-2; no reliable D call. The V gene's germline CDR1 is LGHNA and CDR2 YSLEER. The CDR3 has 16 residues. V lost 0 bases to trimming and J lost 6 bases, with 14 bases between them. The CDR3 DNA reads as TGCGCCAGCAGCCAAGATATGGATACCTATTCCGGGGAGCTGTTTTTT. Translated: CASSQDMDTYSGELFF.

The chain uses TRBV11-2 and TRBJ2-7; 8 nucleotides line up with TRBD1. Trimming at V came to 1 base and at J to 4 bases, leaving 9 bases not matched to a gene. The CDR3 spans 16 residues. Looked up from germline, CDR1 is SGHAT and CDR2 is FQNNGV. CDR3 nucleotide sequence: TGTGCCAGCAGCTTAGGCGCAGGGGGCGTTCTTTACGAGCAGTACTTC. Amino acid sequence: CASSLGAGGVLYEQYF.

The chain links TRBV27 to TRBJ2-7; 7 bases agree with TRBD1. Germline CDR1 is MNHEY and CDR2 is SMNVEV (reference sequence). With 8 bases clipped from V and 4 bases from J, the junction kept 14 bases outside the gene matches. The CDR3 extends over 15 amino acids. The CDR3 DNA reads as TGTGCCAGCCGATCCCCGAGAGGGGGCGCGTACGAGCAGTACTTC. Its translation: CASRSPRGGAYEQYF.

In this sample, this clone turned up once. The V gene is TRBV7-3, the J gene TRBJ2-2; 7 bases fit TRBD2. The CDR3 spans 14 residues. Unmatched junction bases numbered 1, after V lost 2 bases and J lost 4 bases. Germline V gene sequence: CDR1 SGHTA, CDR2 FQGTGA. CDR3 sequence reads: CASSLAGATGELFF. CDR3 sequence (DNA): TGTGCCAGCAGCTTAGCGGGAGCCACCGGGGAGCTGTTTTTT.

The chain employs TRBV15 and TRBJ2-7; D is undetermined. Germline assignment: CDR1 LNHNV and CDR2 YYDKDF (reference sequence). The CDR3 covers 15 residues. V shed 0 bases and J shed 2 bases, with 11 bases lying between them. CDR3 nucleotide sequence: TGTGCCACCAGCAGAGATTTGGGCCAGGCCTACGAGCAGTACTTC. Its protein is CATSRDLGQAYEQYF.

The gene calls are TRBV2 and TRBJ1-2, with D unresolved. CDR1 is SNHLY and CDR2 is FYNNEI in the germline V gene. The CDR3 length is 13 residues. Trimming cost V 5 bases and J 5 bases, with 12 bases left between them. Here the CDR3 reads CASSSQERYGYTF. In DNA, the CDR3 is TGTGCCAGCAGTTCCCAGGAGCGATATGGCTACACCTTC.

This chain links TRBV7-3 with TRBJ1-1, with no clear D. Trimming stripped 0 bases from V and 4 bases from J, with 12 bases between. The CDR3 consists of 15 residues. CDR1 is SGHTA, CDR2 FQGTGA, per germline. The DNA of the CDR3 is TGTGCCAGCAGCTTAACAGGGCATTCTGGCACTGAAGCTTTCTTT. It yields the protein CASSLTGHSGTEAFF. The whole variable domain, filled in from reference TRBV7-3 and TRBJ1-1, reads GAGVSQTPSNKVTEKGKYVELRCDPISGHTALYWYRQSLGQGPEFLIYFQGTGAADDSGLPNDRFFAVRPEGSVSTLKIQRTERGDSAVYLCASSLTGHSGTEAFFGQGTRLTVV.

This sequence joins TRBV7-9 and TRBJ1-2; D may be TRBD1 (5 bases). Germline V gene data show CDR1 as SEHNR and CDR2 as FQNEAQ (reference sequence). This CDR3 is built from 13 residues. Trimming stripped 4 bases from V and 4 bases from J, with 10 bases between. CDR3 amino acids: CASSSTGSYGYTF. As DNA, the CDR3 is TGTGCCAGCAGCTCAACAGGTTCCTATGGCTACACCTTC.

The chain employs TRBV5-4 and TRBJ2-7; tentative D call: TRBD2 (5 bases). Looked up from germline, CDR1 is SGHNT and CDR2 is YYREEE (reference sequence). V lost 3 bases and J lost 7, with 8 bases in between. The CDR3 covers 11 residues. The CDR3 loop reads CASSSSWEQYF. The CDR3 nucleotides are TGTGCCAGCAGCTCTAGCTGGGAGCAGTACTTC.

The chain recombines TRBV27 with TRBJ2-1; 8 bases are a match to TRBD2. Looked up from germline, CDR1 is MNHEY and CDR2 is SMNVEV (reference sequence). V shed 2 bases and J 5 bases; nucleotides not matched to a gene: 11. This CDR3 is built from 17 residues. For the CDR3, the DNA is TGTGCCAGCAGTTTAGGCGGGAGGAGCGCCGTACACAATGAGCAGTTCTTC. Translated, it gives CASSLGGRSAVHNEQFF.

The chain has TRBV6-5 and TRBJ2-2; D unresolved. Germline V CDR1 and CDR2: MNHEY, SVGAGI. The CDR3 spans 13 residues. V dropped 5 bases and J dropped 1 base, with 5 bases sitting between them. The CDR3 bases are TGTGCCAGCAGTAACAGGAACACCGGGGAGCTGTTTTTT. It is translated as CASSNRNTGELFF.

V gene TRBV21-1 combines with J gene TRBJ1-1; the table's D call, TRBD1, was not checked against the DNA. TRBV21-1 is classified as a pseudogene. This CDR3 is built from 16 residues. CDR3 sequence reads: CASSKERSRHNTEAFF. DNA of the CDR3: TGTGCCAGCAGCAAAGAAAGGTCCAGGCATAACACTGAAGCTTTCTTT.

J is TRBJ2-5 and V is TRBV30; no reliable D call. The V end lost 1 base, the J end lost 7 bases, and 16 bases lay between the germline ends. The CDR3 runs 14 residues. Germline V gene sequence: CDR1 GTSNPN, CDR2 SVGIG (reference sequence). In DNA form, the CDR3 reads TGTGCCTGGAGTGGGGTGCTTTTCCAGGCGACCCAGTACTTC. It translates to CAWSGVLFQATQYF.

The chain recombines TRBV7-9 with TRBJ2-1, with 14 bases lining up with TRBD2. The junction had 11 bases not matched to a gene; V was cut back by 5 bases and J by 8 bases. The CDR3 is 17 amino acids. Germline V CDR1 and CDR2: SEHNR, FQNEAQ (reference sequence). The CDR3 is CASSPPGTSGSMDEQFF. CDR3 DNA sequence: TGTGCCAGCAGCCCCCCCGGGACTAGCGGGAGTATGGATGAGCAGTTCTTC. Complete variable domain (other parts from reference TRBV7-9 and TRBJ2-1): DTGVSQNPRHKITKRGQNVTFRCDPISEHNRLYWYRQTLGQGPEFLTYFQNEAQLEKSRLLSDRFSAERPKGSFSTLEIQRTEQGDSAMYLCASSPPGTSGSMDEQFFGPGTRLTVL.

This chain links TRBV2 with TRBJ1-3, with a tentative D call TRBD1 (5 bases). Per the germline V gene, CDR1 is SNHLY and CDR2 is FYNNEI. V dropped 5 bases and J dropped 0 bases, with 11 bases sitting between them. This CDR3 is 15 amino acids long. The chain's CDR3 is CASSIGAISGNTIYF. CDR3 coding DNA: TGTGCCAGCAGTATTGGGGCTATCTCTGGAAACACCATATATTTT.